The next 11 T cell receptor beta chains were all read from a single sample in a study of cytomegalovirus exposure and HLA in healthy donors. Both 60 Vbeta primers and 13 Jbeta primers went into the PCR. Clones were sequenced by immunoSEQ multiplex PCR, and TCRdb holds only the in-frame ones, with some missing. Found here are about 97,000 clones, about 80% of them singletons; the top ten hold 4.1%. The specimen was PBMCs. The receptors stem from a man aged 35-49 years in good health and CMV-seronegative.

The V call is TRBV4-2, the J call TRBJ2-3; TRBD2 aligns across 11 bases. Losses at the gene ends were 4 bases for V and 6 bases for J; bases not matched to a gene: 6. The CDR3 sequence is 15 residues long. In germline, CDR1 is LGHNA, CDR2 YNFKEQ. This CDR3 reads CASSRSGGASDTQYF. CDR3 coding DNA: TGTGCCAGCAGCCGTAGCGGGGGGGCAAGTGATACGCAGTATTTT.

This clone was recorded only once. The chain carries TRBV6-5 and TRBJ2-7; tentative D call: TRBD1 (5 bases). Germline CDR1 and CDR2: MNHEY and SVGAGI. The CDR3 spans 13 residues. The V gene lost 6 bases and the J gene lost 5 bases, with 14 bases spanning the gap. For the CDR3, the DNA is TGTGCCAGCAGGGTGGGGCAGAACCACGAGCAGTACTTC. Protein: CASRVGQNHEQYF.

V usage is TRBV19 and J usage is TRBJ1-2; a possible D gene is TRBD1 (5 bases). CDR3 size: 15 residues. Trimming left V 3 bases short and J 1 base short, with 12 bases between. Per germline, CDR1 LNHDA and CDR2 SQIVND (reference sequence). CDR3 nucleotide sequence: TGTGCCAGTAGTATTGGAGGGGCGAATAACTATGGCTACACCTTC. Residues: CASSIGGANNYGYTF.

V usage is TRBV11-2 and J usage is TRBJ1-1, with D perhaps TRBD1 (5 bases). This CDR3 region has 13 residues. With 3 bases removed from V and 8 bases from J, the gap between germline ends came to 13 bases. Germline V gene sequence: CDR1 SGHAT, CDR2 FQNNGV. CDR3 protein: CASSFYFQGEAFF. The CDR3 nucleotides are TGTGCCAGCAGCTTTTACTTCCAGGGAGAAGCTTTCTTT. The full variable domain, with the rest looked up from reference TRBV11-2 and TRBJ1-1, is EAGVAQSPRYKIIEKRQSVAFWCNPISGHATLYWYQQILGQGPKLLIQFQNNGVVDDSQLPKDRFSAERLKGVDSTLKIQPAKLEDSAVYLCASSFYFQGEAFFGQGTRLTVV.

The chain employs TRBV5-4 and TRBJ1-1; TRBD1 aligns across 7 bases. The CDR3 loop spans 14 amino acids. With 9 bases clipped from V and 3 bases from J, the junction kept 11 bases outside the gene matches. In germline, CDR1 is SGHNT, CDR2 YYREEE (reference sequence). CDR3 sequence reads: CATRQGNWDTEAFF. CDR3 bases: TGTGCCACTCGACAGGGAAATTGGGACACTGAAGCTTTCTTT.

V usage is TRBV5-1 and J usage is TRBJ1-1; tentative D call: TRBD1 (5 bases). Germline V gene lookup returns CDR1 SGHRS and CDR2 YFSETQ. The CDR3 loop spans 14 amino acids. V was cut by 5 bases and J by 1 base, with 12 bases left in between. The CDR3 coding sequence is TGCGCCAGCAGTTTTTCACAGGAGAACACTGAAGCTTTCTTT. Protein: CASSFSQENTEAFF.

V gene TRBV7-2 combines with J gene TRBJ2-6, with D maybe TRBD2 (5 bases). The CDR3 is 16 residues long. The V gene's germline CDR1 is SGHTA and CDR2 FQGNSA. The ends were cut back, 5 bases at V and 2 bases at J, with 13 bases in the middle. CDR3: CASSLRGQAGANVLTF. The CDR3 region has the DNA TGTGCCAGCAGCCTTAGAGGGCAGGCTGGGGCCAACGTCCTGACTTTC.

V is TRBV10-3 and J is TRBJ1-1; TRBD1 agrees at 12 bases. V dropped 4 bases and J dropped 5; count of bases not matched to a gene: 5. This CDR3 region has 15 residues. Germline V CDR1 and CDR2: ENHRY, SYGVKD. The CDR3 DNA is TGTGCCATCAGTGGACGGGACAGGGGGCTGACTGAAGCTTTCTTT. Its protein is CAISGRDRGLTEAFF.

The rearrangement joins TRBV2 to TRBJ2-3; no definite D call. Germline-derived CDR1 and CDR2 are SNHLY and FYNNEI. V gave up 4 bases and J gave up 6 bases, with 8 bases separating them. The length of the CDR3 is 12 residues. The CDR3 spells CASSGLADTQYF. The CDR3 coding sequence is TGTGCCAGCAGTGGTCTTGCGGATACGCAGTATTTT.

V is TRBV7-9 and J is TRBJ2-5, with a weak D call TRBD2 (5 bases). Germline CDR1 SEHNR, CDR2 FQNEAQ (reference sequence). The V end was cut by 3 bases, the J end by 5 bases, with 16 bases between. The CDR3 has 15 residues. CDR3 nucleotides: TGTGCCAGCAGCTTGGTGGTAGCGCGGGTGGAGACCCAGTACTTC. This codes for CASSLVVARVETQYF.

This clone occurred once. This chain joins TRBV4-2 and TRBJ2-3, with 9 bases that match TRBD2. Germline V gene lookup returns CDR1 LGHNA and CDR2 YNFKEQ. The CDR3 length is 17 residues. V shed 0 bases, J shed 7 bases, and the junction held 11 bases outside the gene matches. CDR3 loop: CASSQERLAGIVYTQYF. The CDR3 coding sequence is TGTGCCAGCAGCCAAGAACGGCTAGCGGGGATAGTCTATACGCAGTATTTT.